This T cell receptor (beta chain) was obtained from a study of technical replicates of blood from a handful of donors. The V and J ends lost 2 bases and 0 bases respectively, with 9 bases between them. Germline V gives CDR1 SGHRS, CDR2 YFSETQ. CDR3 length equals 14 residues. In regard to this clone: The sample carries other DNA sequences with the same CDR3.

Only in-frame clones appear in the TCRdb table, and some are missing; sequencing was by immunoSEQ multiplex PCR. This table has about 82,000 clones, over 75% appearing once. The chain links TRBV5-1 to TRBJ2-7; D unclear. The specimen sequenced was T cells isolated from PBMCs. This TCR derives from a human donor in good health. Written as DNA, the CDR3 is TGCGCCAGCAGCTTTGATAGGAGCTCCTACGAGCAGTACTTC. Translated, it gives CASSFDRSSYEQYF.